This entry features one TCR beta chain sequence. No cognate antigen has been identified for it. It has no much larger one-base neighbor in the sample; base qualities were not kept. The intended sense of this specimen's time point label: baseline before first vaccination. Samples from vaccinated people were obtained from the UK trials COV001 and COV002, which included a single-blind randomized controlled phase 2/3 trial of AZD1222 (ChAdOx1 nCoV-19) in healthy adults. For TCRbeta chain sequencing, PBMC samples from trial participants were taken at day 0 and at day 28 after the second dose. The CDR3 regions of human TCRbeta chains were analyzed by immunosequencing. The authors processed their data as follows. Repertoire TCRs were matched against a reference library of SARS-CoV-2-specific TCRs generated with the MIRA antigen-specificity platform. Breadth meant the fraction of unique TCRs that were SARS-CoV-2-associated, whereas depth meant the fraction of total T cells that were SARS-CoV-2-associated. Each spike-specific TCR was assigned to its reactive spike region and to a CD4 or CD8 class using the MIRA data. Log10-transformed breadth and depth values were compared by one-way ANOVA with Sidak's multiple comparisons tests. TCRdb provides this immuneACCESS table in a form limited to in-frame rearrangements. Some clones are lacking; in checked studies, under half of them reflect an unresolved V gene, and why the rest are absent is not known. That table supplies the V and J calls and clone size; D and trimming were determined from the DNA. This sample lists about 130,000 clones; 88% were detected once. 4.5% to 6% of the sample is in the top ten clones.

This entry comes from a study of T cell responses to AZD1222 COVID-19 vaccine (dated by TCRdb to about 2021). General notes on the study: AZD1222 recipients given second doses at about 4 weeks or at about 12 weeks were pooled, since spike-specific TCR depth and breadth were not found to differ between the two schedules. TCR sequencing covered 233 trial participants: around 210 given two doses of AZD1222 and approximately 26 given two doses of MenACWY control vaccine. Trial participants were enrolled by age into subgroups of 18-55, 56-69 and 70-plus years, and about 150, 27 and 61 TCR-sequenced participants, respectively, were included in these subgroups.

Overall study outcomes, separate from this receptor: CD4 TCRs associated with the vaccine covered the entire spike protein, and the dominant responses were in regions 160-218 and 743-854. The 56-69-year group was small, and its depth increase did not reach significance, likely because of low power. A significant rise in spike-specific TCR breadth and depth was observed after two AZD1222 doses relative to day 0 and relative to MenACWY recipients. Reportedly, close to half of the unique spike-specific TCRs recognized epitopes lying outside the regions that are mutated in the B.1.351 and B.1.1.7 variants. Only five to seven AZD1222 recipients were SARS-CoV-2 seropositive at baseline, limiting conclusions about previously exposed vaccinees. No day 14 peak-response samples were available, so repertoires were characterized only after the peak T cell response. Participants were mostly white British, with more females than males. The authors suggested clonal diversity may have been underestimated.

The germline V gene yields SGDLS for CDR1 and YYNGEE for CDR2. Trimming removed 2 bases from V and 4 bases from J, leaving 16 bases between the germline ends. The CDR3 runs 16 amino acids, cysteine and phenylalanine included. Only the CDR3 DNA is retained, 48 bases long and in frame from the first base. The chain is encoded by TRBV9 joined to TRBJ1-3, and perhaps TRBD1 as D gene, on 5 matching bases. This material consisted of peripheral blood, taken on day 0 of AZD1222 vaccination. The origin of this receptor is an adult in good health. The encoded CDR3 is CASSVTPGSAGNTIYF. The bases read TGTGCCAGCAGCGTTACCCCAGGGTCTGCAGGAAACACCATATATTTT.